This is a list of T cell receptor beta chains from one sample in a study of neoadjuvant nivolumab and ipilimumab in lung cancer. This table comes from immunoSEQ multiplex PCR, and its TCRdb copy is limited to in-frame clones, with some not included. Of over 25,000 clones detected, 70% to 80% appear once; the ten largest clones hold over 15%. The sequencing used tumor tissue, collected after neoadjuvant nivolumab, alone or with ipilimumab, at or shortly before surgery. These TCRs come from an adult with non-small cell lung cancer. Each CDR3 is given with its conserved first and last residue. The D gene is left open where the match is weak. Expanded clones are given a class, and other clones once, few, many or no size at all.

D gene: TRBD1
J gene: TRBJ1-2
clone size: .
V gene: TRBV4-1
CDR3 DNA: TGCGCCAGCAGCCAAAGACAGGGCGGCGGTGGCTACACCTTC
CDR3 protein: CASSQRQGGGGYTF

D gene: .
J gene: TRBJ2-5
clone size: .
V gene: TRBV5-1
CDR3 DNA: TGCGCCAGCAGCTTGAACCAAGGGGCGCGTCGGGAGACCCAGTACTTC
CDR3 protein: CASSLNQGARRETQYF

D gene: .
J gene: TRBJ1-2
clone size: .
V gene: TRBV6-5
CDR3 DNA: TGTGCCAGCGCAGGGTGGGGCTATGGCTACACCTTC
CDR3 protein: CASAGWGYGYTF

D gene: .
J gene: TRBJ1-6
clone size: .
V gene: TRBV6-1
CDR3 DNA: TGTGCCAGCAGTGAAAGACAAGCGGATAATTCACCCCTCCACTTT
CDR3 protein: CASSERQADNSPLHF

D gene: .
J gene: TRBJ2-7
clone size: .
V gene: TRBV27
CDR3 DNA: TGTGCCAGCAGTCTTTGGGGGCAGAACGAGCAGTACTTC
CDR3 protein: CASSLWGQNEQYF

D gene: TRBD1
J gene: TRBJ2-5
clone size: once
V gene: TRBV7-9
CDR3 DNA: TGTGCCAGCAGCTTATGGACAGGCCAAGAGACCCAGTACTTC
CDR3 protein: CASSLWTGQETQYF

D gene: TRBD1
J gene: TRBJ1-2
clone size: once
V gene: TRBV28
CDR3 DNA: TGTGCCAGCAGTTTGGGGCAGGGGGGCTATGGCTACACCTTC
CDR3 protein: CASSLGQGGYGYTF

D gene: TRBD1
J gene: TRBJ1-6
clone size: .
V gene: TRBV25-1
CDR3 DNA: TGTGCCAGCAGTGATGGTGCAGGGGGTAATTCACCCCTCCACTTT
CDR3 protein: CASSDGAGGNSPLHF

D gene: .
J gene: TRBJ2-5
clone size: .
V gene: TRBV11-2
CDR3 DNA: TGTGCCAGCAGCTTAAGCAGCCAAGAGACCCAGTACTTC
CDR3 protein: CASSLSSQETQYF

D gene: TRBD2
J gene: TRBJ2-7
clone size: medium-sized
V gene: TRBV7-2
CDR3 DNA: TGTGCCAGCACCTCGAGAGCGGGAAACGAGCAGTACTTC
CDR3 protein: CASTSRAGNEQYF

D gene: .
J gene: TRBJ1-1
clone size: .
V gene: TRBV2
CDR3 DNA: TGTGCCAACGACAGGCATAGGGGAGGGTTGACCTGGACTGAAGCTTTCTTT
CDR3 protein: CANDRHRGGLTWTEAFF

D gene: .
J gene: TRBJ2-3
clone size: .
V gene: TRBV5-1
CDR3 DNA: TGCGCCAGCAGGGGGGCCACAGATACGCAGTATTTT
CDR3 protein: CASRGATDTQYF

D gene: .
J gene: TRBJ1-2
clone size: few
V gene: TRBV11-2
CDR3 DNA: TGTGCCAGCAGCTTATCGGAGGCTCATGGCTACACCTTC
CDR3 protein: CASSLSEAHGYTF

D gene: TRBD1
J gene: TRBJ1-6
clone size: .
V gene: TRBV6-1
CDR3 DNA: TGTGCCAGCAGTGCTCACAGGGGACTGGACGCCTCCATCTATAATTCACCCCTCCACTTT
CDR3 protein: CASSAHRGLDASIYNSPLHF

D gene: .
J gene: TRBJ1-2
clone size: .
V gene: TRBV6-6
CDR3 DNA: TGTGCCAGCAGCCTAGACAGGAATGGCTACACCTTC
CDR3 protein: CASSLDRNGYTF

D gene: TRBD1
J gene: TRBJ2-3
clone size: .
V gene: TRBV6-4
CDR3 DNA: TGTGCCAGCAGGCCGGACAGGGCACTTGCAGATACGCAGTATTTT
CDR3 protein: CASRPDRALADTQYF

D gene: TRBD2
J gene: TRBJ2-1
clone size: once
V gene: TRBV7-9
CDR3 DNA: TGTGCCAGCAGGTACAGCGGGGAGAATGAGCAGTTCTTC
CDR3 protein: CASRYSGENEQFF

D gene: .
J gene: TRBJ1-1
clone size: .
V gene: TRBV5-6
CDR3 DNA: TGTGCCAGCAGCCGGGCAGGGGCGGATAACACTGAAGCTTTCTTT
CDR3 protein: CASSRAGADNTEAFF

D gene: .
J gene: TRBJ2-1
clone size: .
V gene: TRBV30
CDR3 DNA: TGTGCCTGGAGTCCCACCGGCAATGAGCAGTTCTTC
CDR3 protein: CAWSPTGNEQFF

D gene: .
J gene: TRBJ1-1
clone size: .
V gene: TRBV21-1
CDR3 DNA: TGTGCCAGCAGTACAGGGGGCACTGAAGCTTTCTTT
CDR3 protein: CASSTGGTEAFF

D gene: .
J gene: TRBJ2-1
clone size: .
V gene: TRBV28
CDR3 DNA: TGTGCCAGCAGTTTTGTCAATGAGCAGTTCTTC
CDR3 protein: CASSFVNEQFF

D gene: .
J gene: TRBJ2-5
clone size: .
V gene: TRBV10-3
CDR3 DNA: TGTGCCATCAGTGCTAGGACGGAAGAGACCCAGTACTTC
CDR3 protein: CAISARTEETQYF

D gene: .
J gene: TRBJ1-2
clone size: .
V gene: TRBV4-1
CDR3 DNA: TGCGCCAGCAGCCAAGGGGGATTTAACTATGGCTACACCTTC
CDR3 protein: CASSQGGFNYGYTF

D gene: .
J gene: TRBJ1-2
clone size: .
V gene: TRBV5-1
CDR3 DNA: TGCGCCAGCAGCCAATCAGGGGTCGGCTATGGCTACACCTTC
CDR3 protein: CASSQSGVGYGYTF

D gene: .
J gene: TRBJ1-1
clone size: .
V gene: TRBV20-1
CDR3 DNA: TGCAGTGCTTCCCAGGGATTTGAAGCTTTCTTT
CDR3 protein: CSASQGFEAFF

D gene: .
J gene: TRBJ1-2
clone size: .
V gene: TRBV5-8
CDR3 DNA: TGTGCCAGCAGCATCCGGACAGCTAACTATGGCTACACCTTC
CDR3 protein: CASSIRTANYGYTF

D gene: .
J gene: TRBJ2-7
clone size: few
V gene: TRBV30
CDR3 DNA: TGTGCCTGGAGTTCAGGGACAAACTACGAGCAGTACTTC
CDR3 protein: CAWSSGTNYEQYF

D gene: TRBD1
J gene: TRBJ1-3
clone size: .
V gene: TRBV19
CDR3 DNA: TGTGCCAGTAGAGAAGCCGGGACAGGGCACGGAAACACCATATATTTT
CDR3 protein: CASREAGTGHGNTIYF

D gene: .
J gene: TRBJ1-2
clone size: .
V gene: TRBV6-5
CDR3 DNA: TGTGCCAGCAGCCCCGGGACTCACTATGGCTACACCTTC
CDR3 protein: CASSPGTHYGYTF

D gene: .
J gene: TRBJ1-1
clone size: .
V gene: TRBV5-6
CDR3 DNA: TGTGCCAGCAGCTTGTACTCTTCGACAGGAACGATGAACACTGAAGCTTTCTTT
CDR3 protein: CASSLYSSTGTMNTEAFF

D gene: .
J gene: TRBJ1-3
clone size: few
V gene: TRBV7-2
CDR3 DNA: TGTGCCAGCAGCTTAGCAGGGGGGGGGACTGGAAACACCATATATTTT
CDR3 protein: CASSLAGGGTGNTIYF

D gene: .
J gene: TRBJ1-1
clone size: .
V gene: TRBV12-5
CDR3 DNA: TGTGCTAGTGGTTTAGGGATAGGGAACACTGAAGCTTTCTTT
CDR3 protein: CASGLGIGNTEAFF

D gene: TRBD2
J gene: TRBJ2-3
clone size: .
V gene: TRBV5-1
CDR3 DNA: TGCGCCAGCAGCTTGGGGACTAGGAAGTATTTT
CDR3 protein: CASSLGTRKYF

D gene: TRBD1
J gene: TRBJ1-5
clone size: .
V gene: TRBV6-5
CDR3 DNA: TGTGCCAGCAGTCTCACAGGGGATCAGCCCCAGCATTTT
CDR3 protein: CASSLTGDQPQHF

D gene: .
J gene: TRBJ1-2
clone size: .
V gene: TRBV20-1
CDR3 DNA: TGCAGAGTACCGGACAACTATGGCTACACCTTC
CDR3 protein: CRVPDNYGYTF

D gene: .
J gene: TRBJ1-2
clone size: few
V gene: TRBV2
CDR3 DNA: TGTGCCAGCAGTGAAAGAGGGACGAGAGGCTACACCTTC
CDR3 protein: CASSERGTRGYTF

D gene: .
J gene: TRBJ2-3
clone size: .
V gene: TRBV2
CDR3 DNA: TGTGCCAGCAGTGTGGGAATGGATACGCAGTATTTT
CDR3 protein: CASSVGMDTQYF

D gene: .
J gene: TRBJ1-2
clone size: .
V gene: TRBV7-9
CDR3 DNA: TGTGCCAGCAGCTTGGGGGGGGTCTATGGCTACACCTTC
CDR3 protein: CASSLGGVYGYTF

D gene: TRBD1
J gene: TRBJ1-6
clone size: .
V gene: TRBV11-2
CDR3 DNA: TGTGCCAGCAGCTTGGGGCAGGGGGTATATTCACCCCTCCACTTT
CDR3 protein: CASSLGQGVYSPLHF

D gene: TRBD2
J gene: TRBJ2-7
clone size: .
V gene: TRBV28
CDR3 DNA: TGTGCCAGCAGTTTTAGCGGGGGGCGAGTTTGGGAGCAGTACTTC
CDR3 protein: CASSFSGGRVWEQYF

D gene: TRBD2
J gene: TRBJ2-1
clone size: .
V gene: TRBV29-1
CDR3 DNA: TGCAGCGTCGAGAGGCGGGGGGGAGGGTACAATGAGCAGTTCTTC
CDR3 protein: CSVERRGGGYNEQFF